This T cell receptor (beta chain) was identified in a study of cytomegalovirus exposure and HLA in healthy donors. Study-wide results and caveats: HLA alleles showed associations with 16,951 TCR beta sequences in a later analysis, at a 0.05 false discovery rate. Most of the TCR beta V segments (in an earlier analysis) were productive either about 87% or about 30% of the time. Follow-up analysis later connected one missense variant in DCLRE1C with trimming of TCR beta V- and J-genes.

The PCR ran on 60 Vbeta and 13 Jbeta primers. Produced via immunoSEQ multiplex PCR; TCRdb's table is partial and in-frame only. The sample has some 48,000 clones. Germline loops: CDR1 SNHLY, CDR2 FYNNEI. This CDR3 spans 17 amino acids. Trimming removed 8 bases at V and 0 bases at J, with 17 bases between. Concerning this clone: Its target is unknown.

The specimen sequenced was PBMCs. The source of this sequence is a male donor in good health and CMV-seropositive. The V gene is TRBV2, the J gene TRBJ2-6; TRBD1 might be the D (6 bases). Here the CDR3 DNA reads TGTGCCAGCCCCGGGACACCTCGACACTCTGGGGCCAACGTCCTGACTTTC. Translating it yields CASPGTPRHSGANVLTF.